This TCR beta chain is from a study of beta chain features in type 1 diabetes. Across the study: Sorted cells from all samples, numbering 107,917,701, were examined.

For this clone: The antigen is unknown.

Trimming stripped 1 base from V and 7 bases from J, with 14 bases between. Germline CDR1 reads SGHTA; CDR2 reads FQGNSA. The CDR3 contains 15 residues. TCRB transcripts that were expressed got sequenced, as all of the isolated RNA had been reverse transcribed. Naive, central memory and regulatory T cell samples yielded a few million reads on average. Sequencing was performed with immunoSEQ multiplex PCR; in TCRdb, only in-frame clones are kept and a portion is missing. The repertoire includes 640,000 or so clones, about an eighth of them detected once, and 0.022% sits in the top ten. Whole-study results and caveats: The naive, central memory and Treg TCRB repertoires of patients appeared to be more similar to one another than those of healthy donors. When Type 1 diabetes patients were examined, their TCRB CDR3s proved moderately but significantly shorter in all four CD4+ subsets. In patients and controls equally, PCR might favor templates that are shorter.

The material sequenced was naive CD4+ T cells from blood. This receptor was taken from a man younger than 35 with type 1 diabetes. V usage is TRBV7-2 and J usage is TRBJ2-1; no definite D call. The CDR3 DNA sequence: TGTGCCAGCAGCTTAGTATTCGGGCGGATTAATGAGCAGTTCTTC. Translation: CASSLVFGRINEQFF.